A single sample is the source of the 27 T cell receptor beta chains below, sequenced in a study of cytomegalovirus exposure and HLA in healthy donors. The PCR had 60 Vbeta and 13 Jbeta primers. TCRdb keeps only in-frame clones here, not all; method: immunoSEQ multiplex PCR. The sample contains 120,000 or so clones, roughly four fifths of which appear only once. The sample was PBMCs. The origin of the receptors is a man aged 18 to 35 in good health and CMV-seronegative.

This rearrangement joins TRBV5-4 to TRBJ2-5; weak D call: TRBD2 (6 bases). Germline CDR1 is SGHNT and CDR2 is YYREEE (reference sequence). CDR3 length equals 15 residues. Trimming removed 2 bases from V and 3 bases from J, with 14 bases in between. DNA for the CDR3: TGTGCCAGCAGCTTCGGTCCTAGCGCAGAAGAGACCCAGTACTTC. This codes for CASSFGPSAEETQYF. The variable domain in full, with the rest retrieved from reference TRBV5-4 and TRBJ2-5, is ETGVTQSPTHLIKTRGQQVTLRCSSQSGHNTVSWYQQALGQGPQFIFQYYREEENGRGNFPPRFSGLQFPNYSSELNVNALELDDSALYLCASSFGPSAEETQYFGPGTRLLVL.

This clone was picked up one time. The chain uses TRBV5-6 and TRBJ2-3, with 11 bases matching TRBD2. The length of the CDR3 is 16 residues. V was pared by 3 bases and J by 3 bases, with 6 bases of the junction left unmatched. The V gene's germline CDR1 is SGHDT and CDR2 YYEEEE. The DNA for the CDR3 is TGTGCCAGCAGCTATAGCGGGGGGGCCCTGACAGATACGCAGTATTTT. It codes for CASSYSGGALTDTQYF.

This CDR3 is CASSSVFREETQYF. CDR3 in DNA: TGTGCCAGCAGCTCTGTTTTTCGGGAAGAGACCCAGTACTTC. The chain carries TRBV7-9 and TRBJ2-5; D ambiguous. CDR1 is SEHNR, CDR2 FQNEAQ, per germline (reference sequence). The ends were cut back, 4 bases at V and 3 bases at J, with 12 bases in the middle. This CDR3 has 14 residues.

The chain joins TRBV29-1 to TRBJ2-7; 8 bases map to TRBD1. The CDR3 totals 13 residues. The germline CDR1 and CDR2 sequences are SQVTM and ANQGSEA. The ends lost 4 bases at V and 2 bases at J; junction bases unmatched: 4. CDR3 DNA: TGCAGCGTTGGACAGGGGAACGCCTACGAGCAGTACTTC. Residues: CSVGQGNAYEQYF.

V is TRBV25-1 and J is TRBJ1-2, with 7 bases fitting TRBD1. In germline, CDR1 is MGHDK, CDR2 SYGVNS. CDR3 size: 13 residues. Trimming cost V 3 bases and J 6 bases; bases outside gene matches: 4. CDR3 residues: CASSEGRGDGYTF. CDR3 nucleotide sequence: TGTGCCAGCAGTGAGGGCAGGGGGGATGGCTACACCTTC.

The chain links TRBV7-9 to TRBJ1-1; tentative D call: TRBD1 (5 bases). In germline, CDR1 is SEHNR, CDR2 FQNEAQ (reference sequence). This CDR3 spans 14 amino acids. The germline V and J ends were trimmed by 5 bases and 6 bases, with 16 bases remaining between them. CDR3 DNA sequence: TGTGCCAGCAGCACAGCCGGGGGGGGGTCTGAAGCTTTCTTT. Its translation is CASSTAGGGSEAFF.

The CDR3, as DNA: TGTGCCAGCAGAACAGATTACGGGAGGACTGAAGCTTTCTTT. Its protein is CASRTDYGRTEAFF. The chain is built from TRBV6-1 and TRBJ1-1; D not certain. Germline CDR1 MNHNS, CDR2 SASEGT. The ends were cut back, 6 bases at V and 5 bases at J, with 16 bases in the middle. The CDR3 length is 14 residues.

The CDR3 reads CASSTITRDNEQFF. The CDR3 bases are TGTGCCAGCAGCACAATAACCCGGGACAATGAGCAGTTCTTC. The rearrangement joins TRBV11-2 to TRBJ2-1; no definite D call. V lost 5 bases, J lost 5 bases, and 13 bases lay in between. The CDR3 loop spans 14 amino acids. Germline CDR1 SGHAT, CDR2 FQNNGV.

This clone was observed once. V and J are TRBV6-1 and TRBJ2-7, with D possibly being TRBD2 (5 bases). The CDR3 spans 13 residues. The V gene lost 6 bases and the J gene lost 0 bases, with 9 bases spanning the gap. The germline V gene has CDR1 MNHNS and CDR2 SASEGT. CDR3 coding DNA: TGTGCCAGCAGGCCGGGGAGCTCCTACGAGCAGTACTTC. Translation: CASRPGSSYEQYF.

The rearrangement uses TRBV10-1 and TRBJ1-2; D remains ambiguous. With 3 bases removed from V and 3 bases from J, the gap between germline ends came to 8 bases. CDR3 length: 13 amino acids. Germline V CDR1 and CDR2: WNHNN, SYGVQD (reference sequence). CDR3 bases: TGCGCCAGCAGTGAACGTATAGACTATGGCTACACCTTC. Protein: CASSERIDYGYTF.

The CDR3 DNA reads as TGCGCCAGCAGCTTGGGACAGGTCACAGATACGCAGTATTTT. It codes for CASSLGQVTDTQYF. The chain joins TRBV5-1 to TRBJ2-3; possible D gene TRBD1, 6 bases. The V gene's germline CDR1 is SGHRS and CDR2 YFSETQ. Trimming cost V 0 bases and J 2 bases, with 7 bases left between them. The CDR3 has 14 residues.

V gene TRBV10-3 combines with J gene TRBJ1-2, with D possibly being TRBD1 (5 bases). Trimming stripped 3 bases from V and 6 bases from J, with 11 bases between. CDR1 and CDR2 from the germline V gene are ENHRY and SYGVKD. The CDR3 is made up of 13 amino acids. The CDR3 loop is CAISDRAADGYTF. As DNA, the CDR3 is TGTGCCATCAGTGACAGGGCGGCTGATGGCTACACCTTC.

This chain links TRBV29-1 with TRBJ2-1, with TRBD2 matching 12 bases. The CDR3 extends over 18 amino acids. In germline, CDR1 is SQVTM, CDR2 ANQGSEA. Trimming cost V 7 bases and J 5 bases; bases outside gene matches: 18. Here the CDR3 DNA reads TGCAGCGGGGCGGGGACAGAGTCTCGGACTAGCGGGGACAATGAGCAGTTCTTC. Protein product: CSGAGTESRTSGDNEQFF.

V gene TRBV19 combines with J gene TRBJ2-1; the match to TRBD2 covers 7 bases. Germline loops: CDR1 LNHDA, CDR2 SQIVND (reference sequence). The CDR3 sequence is 15 residues long. J gave up 6 bases and V 1 base, and 6 bases lay outside the gene matches. This CDR3 is CASSIGRGFVNEQFF. CDR3 DNA: TGTGCCAGTAGTATAGGGCGGGGGTTCGTCAATGAGCAGTTCTTC.

This clone was counted between two and nine times. The chain couples TRBV27 to TRBJ1-5; 10 bases agree with TRBD1. Unmatched junction bases numbered 5, after V lost 6 bases and J lost 0 bases. This CDR3 is 16 amino acids long. Germline V lookup: CDR1 MNHEY, CDR2 SMNVEV (reference sequence). The CDR3 region has the DNA TGTGCCAGCAGGCGACAGGGGGCAAATAGCAATCAGCCCCAGCATTTT. This translates into CASRRQGANSNQPQHF.

The chain couples TRBV9 to TRBJ1-4; D remains unclear. CDR3 length equals 15 residues. V gave up 2 bases and J gave up 0 bases, with 8 bases separating them. Germline V lookup: CDR1 SGDLS, CDR2 YYNGEE. Here the CDR3 reads CASSVSVATNEKLFF. For the CDR3, the DNA is TGTGCCAGCAGCGTCTCGGTTGCAACTAATGAAAAACTGTTTTTT. Variable domain in full (rest from reference TRBV9 and TRBJ1-4): DSGVTQTPKHLITATGQRVTLRCSPRSGDLSVYWYQQSLDQGLQFLIQYYNGEERAKGNILERFSAQQFPDLHSELNLSSLELGDSALYFCASSVSVATNEKLFFGSGTQLSVL.

This chain connects TRBV20-1 to TRBJ2-3; D remains unclear. The CDR3 length is 11 residues. Germline-derived CDR1 and CDR2 are DFQATT and SNEGSKA (reference sequence). V was trimmed by 4 bases and J by 6 bases, leaving 8 bases between them. CDR3 protein: CSANTVDTQYF. CDR3 DNA sequence: TGCAGTGCTAACACCGTGGATACGCAGTATTTT.

The chain links TRBV5-6 to TRBJ1-5; 8 bases match TRBD1. The CDR3 contains 14 residues. V was clipped by 2 bases and J by 5 bases; unmatched bases: 3. Germline CDR1 is SGHDT and CDR2 is YYEEEE. In nucleotides, the CDR3 is TGTGCCAGCAGCTTCCAGGGGGCTTATCAGCCCCAGCATTTT. As protein: CASSFQGAYQPQHF.

This chain connects TRBV15 to TRBJ1-3, with D possibly matching TRBD1 (5 bases). Trimming pared 0 bases from V and 0 bases from J, leaving 9 bases between. In germline, CDR1 is LNHNV, CDR2 YYDKDF (reference sequence). CDR3 length: 16 amino acids. CDR3 coding DNA: TGTGCCACCAGCAGAGATCGACAGTCCTCTGGAAACACCATATATTTT. This gives the protein CATSRDRQSSGNTIYF.

This chain links TRBV5-6 with TRBJ1-1, with 8 bases identical to TRBD1. The length of the CDR3 is 14 residues. From germline, CDR1 is SGHDT and CDR2 YYEEEE. The ends lost 2 bases at V and 5 bases at J; junction bases unmatched: 5. The DNA of the CDR3 is TGTGCCAGCAGCTTACAGGGGGTACGGACTGAAGCTTTCTTT. Protein: CASSLQGVRTEAFF.

The CDR3 DNA sequence: TGTGCCAGCAGCAACCAGGGGACACAGGATACGCAGTATTTT. Its protein is CASSNQGTQDTQYF. V and J are TRBV5-4 and TRBJ2-3; perhaps TRBD1 as D (6 bases). CDR3 size: 14 residues. Deletions cut 4 bases from V and 6 bases from J, with 15 bases between. Germline values: CDR1 SGHNT, CDR2 YYREEE (reference sequence).

This chain joins TRBV5-6 and TRBJ1-2; 7 nucleotides agree with TRBD1. Germline V gene sequence: CDR1 SGHDT, CDR2 YYEEEE. The trim removed 1 base at V and 7 bases at J, leaving 4 bases unmatched. This CDR3 spans 13 amino acids. The CDR3 sequence is CASSLTGVAGYTF. The CDR3 DNA reads TGTGCCAGCAGCTTGACAGGGGTAGCTGGCTACACCTTC.

The CDR3 region is CASRSSTGANNSPLHF. CDR3 coding DNA: TGCGCCAGCAGGTCCTCGACAGGGGCCAATAATTCACCCCTCCACTTT. The rearrangement joins TRBV5-1 to TRBJ1-6, with 8 positions matching TRBD1. Trimming at V came to 5 bases and at J to 5 bases, leaving 9 bases not matched to a gene. Germline CDR1 and CDR2: SGHRS and YFSETQ. This CDR3 has 16 residues.

This clone has more than one count but fewer than ten. J is TRBJ2-7 and V is TRBV7-9; TRBD1 matches 9 bases. V gave up 5 bases and J gave up 6 bases; unmatched junction bases: 8. Germline V gene data show CDR1 as SEHNR and CDR2 as FQNEAQ (reference sequence). The CDR3 contains 14 residues. CDR3 DNA: TGTGCCAGCAGCCCCGGGACAGGGTCGATCGAGCAGTACTTC. This codes for CASSPGTGSIEQYF.

V and J are TRBV7-2 and TRBJ1-1; 7 nucleotides align to TRBD1. V lost 5 bases, J lost 3 bases, and 9 bases stayed unmatched. This CDR3 comprises 15 residues. Per germline, CDR1 SGHTA and CDR2 FQGNSA. CDR3 loop: CASSLSTGVYTEAFF. CDR3 nucleotide sequence: TGTGCCAGCAGCCTTAGCACAGGGGTATACACTGAAGCTTTCTTT.

J is TRBJ2-3 and V is TRBV19, with D tentatively TRBD1 (5 bases). Trimming left V 3 bases short and J 2 bases short, with 12 bases between. Germline V gives CDR1 LNHDA, CDR2 SQIVND (reference sequence). This CDR3 has 15 residues. The CDR3 DNA reads as TGTGCCAGTAGTATTGTCAGGGCATCCACAGATACGCAGTATTTT. Residues: CASSIVRASTDTQYF.

This clone was counted only a few times. The rearrangement joins TRBV19 to TRBJ2-7, with D maybe TRBD2 (7 bases). In germline, CDR1 is LNHDA, CDR2 SQIVND (reference sequence). Trimming removed 3 bases from V and 5 bases from J, with 14 bases in between. This CDR3 region has 14 residues. The CDR3 loop reads CASSILGGAHEQYF. The CDR3 DNA reads TGTGCCAGTAGTATCCTAGGGGGGGCCCACGAGCAGTACTTC. Full variable domain (rest looked up from reference TRBV19 and TRBJ2-7): DGGITQSPKYLFRKEGQNVTLSCEQNLNHDAMYWYRQDPGQGLRLIYYSQIVNDFQKGDIAEGYSVSREKKESFPLTVTSAQKNPTAFYLCASSILGGAHEQYFGPGTRLTVT.